Presented here are 21 T cell receptor beta chains from one specimen sequenced in a study of identical twins. Via MiXCR, TCRdb re-called the 5' RACE reads, giving one row per CDR3 protein. The table lists some 600,000 distinct CDR3 sequences, around 7.4% of them singletons. This sample was also put to use in a study of yellow fever vaccine responses in identical twins.

What was sequenced was PBMCs. The source is a young woman in good health.

This chain uses TRBV20-1 with TRBJ2-5; 8 bases fit TRBD1. This CDR3 is built from 16 residues. Germline values: CDR1 DFQATT, CDR2 SNEGSKA (reference sequence). Trimming removed 0 bases from V and 5 bases from J; junction bases left unmatched: 11. CDR3 sequence (DNA): TGCAGTGCTAGAGATCAGGGACAGGTGGATAGGGAGACCCAGTACTTC. Amino acids: CSARDQGQVDRETQYF.

This clonotype has at least ten counts. The V and J genes are TRBV20-1 and TRBJ2-1; 7 nucleotides agree with TRBD2. The CDR3 totals 14 residues. V shed 6 bases, J shed 6 bases, and the junction held 11 bases outside the gene matches. Germline CDR1 and CDR2: DFQATT and SNEGSKA (reference sequence). DNA for the CDR3: TGCAGTGCCCCGAGGGACTACGAGGGCAATGAGCAGTTCTTC. As protein: CSAPRDYEGNEQFF.

V usage is TRBV3-1 and J usage is TRBJ2-5, with 9 bases aligning to TRBD2. Unmatched junction bases numbered 5, after V lost 6 bases and J lost 3 bases. Per germline, CDR1 LGHDT and CDR2 YNNKEL (reference sequence). CDR3 length equals 14 residues. The CDR3 loop is CASSRLAEEETQYF. DNA of the CDR3: TGTGCCAGCAGTCGACTAGCGGAGGAAGAGACCCAGTACTTC.

This clonotype has at least ten counts. Here the CDR3 DNA reads TGTGCCAGCAGTGCTACTATCTACAGGGGCTTAAATTCACCCCTCCACTTT. Translation: CASSATIYRGLNSPLHF. The chain links TRBV6-1 to TRBJ1-6; 7 bases are a match to TRBD1. This CDR3 comprises 17 residues. CDR1 MNHNS and CDR2 SASEGT come from the germline V gene. Trimming at V came to 4 bases and at J to 7 bases, leaving 13 bases not matched to a gene.

This clonotype has at least ten counts. The chain carries TRBV29-1 and TRBJ1-3; D gene ambiguous. This CDR3 spans 13 amino acids. Germline V gives CDR1 SQVTM, CDR2 ANQGSEA. V was clipped by 3 bases and J by 0 bases, with 6 bases between them. The CDR3 spells CSVETDSGNTIYF. In DNA, the CDR3 is TGCAGCGTTGAGACTGACTCTGGAAACACCATATATTTT.

The rearrangement uses TRBV12-3 or TRBV12-4 and TRBJ1-6; TRBD1 matches 8 bases. This CDR3 region has 14 residues. V shed 5 bases, J shed 7 bases, and the junction held 4 bases outside the gene matches. Here the CDR3 reads CASSRTGSNSPLHF. The DNA of the CDR3 is TGTGCCAGCAGTCGGACAGGGAGCAATTCACCCCTCCACTTT.

In this sample, this clonotype turned up a few times. A junction end diverges from the germline sequence, so it may reflect a read error. The V gene is TRBV3-1, the J gene TRBJ2-5; TRBD2 matches 9 bases. CDR3 length equals 14 residues. Germline V lookup: CDR1 LGHDT, CDR2 YNNKEL (reference sequence). The CDR3 loop is CASRLGGSGGLLDF. CDR3 DNA sequence: TGTGCCAGCAGACTGGGGGGTAGCGGGGGCCTCCTGGACTTC.

This clonotype showed up just a few times. The V gene is TRBV10-1, the J gene TRBJ2-5; 11 nucleotides line up with TRBD1. Trimming took 0 bases from V and 3 from J; bases not matched to a gene: 3. CDR3 length: 16 amino acids. Germline values: CDR1 WNHNN, CDR2 SYGVQD (reference sequence). The CDR3 nucleotides are TGCGCCAGCAGTGAGTCGGACAGGGGGCTCAAAGAGACCCAGTACTTC. Translated: CASSESDRGLKETQYF.

This clonotype has just a few counts. The chain couples TRBV20-1 to TRBJ2-2; 8 nucleotides agree with TRBD2. V trimming: 1 base; J trimming: 5 bases; junction bases outside the gene matches: 9. This CDR3 has 16 amino acids. Germline V lookup: CDR1 DFQATT, CDR2 SNEGSKA (reference sequence). The CDR3, as DNA: TGCAGTGCTAGAGTTGGCGGGAGGTTTCGGACCGGGGAGCTGTTTTTT. Translating gives CSARVGGRFRTGELFF.

In this sample, this clonotype turned up many times. The V call is TRBV10-3, the J call TRBJ2-7, with D perhaps matching TRBD2 (6 bases). Trimming pared 0 bases from V and 3 bases from J, leaving 15 bases between. This CDR3 comprises 16 residues. The germline gives CDR1 ENHRY, CDR2 SYGVKD. CDR3 protein: CAISESELLAYYEQYF. The CDR3 bases are TGTGCCATCAGTGAGTCAGAGCTACTAGCTTACTACGAGCAGTACTTC.

In its sample, this clonotype was seen a few times. J is TRBJ2-2 and V is TRBV7-9; D is undetermined. Trimming pared 10 bases from V and 4 bases from J, leaving 19 bases between. Per the germline V gene, CDR1 is SEHNR and CDR2 is FQNEAQ (reference sequence). The CDR3 has 15 amino acids. Here the CDR3 DNA reads TGTGCCACCCCGAGCTCTGGGCGCGGCACCGGGGAGCTGTTTTTT. It translates to CATPSSGRGTGELFF.

The table lists this clonotype with a few counts. CDR3 protein: CASSLQVLAGSQETQYF. The CDR3 DNA sequence: TGTGCCAGCAGCTTACAAGTTTTAGCGGGCTCTCAAGAGACCCAGTACTTC. V and J are TRBV7-8 and TRBJ2-5, with TRBD2 identical over 7 bases. V shed 2 bases, J shed 2 bases, and the junction held 11 bases outside the gene matches. From germline, CDR1 is SGHVS and CDR2 FQNEAQ. The CDR3 sequence is 17 residues long. Supplemented by reference TRBV7-8 and TRBJ2-5, the full variable domain reads GAGVSQSPRYKVAKRGQDVALRCDPISGHVSLFWYQQALGQGPEFLTYFQNEAQLDKSGLPSDRFFAERPEGSVSTLKIQRTQQEDSAVYLCASSLQVLAGSQETQYFGPGTRLLVL.

This clonotype was counted between two and nine times. The chain recombines TRBV19 with TRBJ2-7; D might be TRBD1 (6 bases). CDR1 LNHDA and CDR2 SQIVND come from the germline V gene (reference sequence). This CDR3 spans 14 amino acids. The V and J ends lost 2 bases and 2 bases respectively, with 10 bases between them. The CDR3 spells CASSIRWDTYEQYF. CDR3 in DNA: TGTGCCAGTAGTATAAGGTGGGACACCTACGAGCAGTACTTC.

This clonotype was counted at least ten times. The chain carries TRBV24-1 and TRBJ2-3; 10 nucleotides agree with TRBD2. Germline CDR1 reads KGHDR; CDR2 reads SFDVKD. The CDR3 contains 14 residues. The J segment lost 2 bases and the V segment lost 9 bases, leaving 4 bases of the junction unmatched. CDR3 sequence: CATRTSGNTDTQYF. CDR3 DNA sequence: TGTGCCACCCGGACTAGCGGTAACACAGATACGCAGTATTTT.

Ten or more counts support this clonotype. This chain connects TRBV11-2 to TRBJ2-2; 12 positions match TRBD1. Trimming cost V 5 bases and J 6 bases; bases outside gene matches: 10. Germline CDR1 SGHAT, CDR2 FQNNGV. The CDR3 consists of 17 residues. The CDR3 region has the DNA TGTGCCAGCAGCCCAGGGACAGGGGGCGCGATTTCCGGGGAGCTGTTTTTT. Translation: CASSPGTGGAISGELFF.

This clonotype was detected a few times. The chain carries TRBV4-1 and TRBJ2-1; 10 nucleotides agree with TRBD2. Trimming at V came to 0 bases and at J to 8 bases, leaving 10 bases not matched to a gene. Looked up from germline, CDR1 is MGHRA and CDR2 is YSYEKL. The CDR3 has 17 amino acids. For the CDR3, the DNA is TGCGCCAGCAGCCAAGAGCTAGCGGGGGCCTTGCGGGATGAGCAGTTCTTC. Protein: CASSQELAGALRDEQFF.

Only a few counts were recorded for this clonotype. V is TRBV5-1 and J is TRBJ2-5, with 13 bases lining up with TRBD2. From germline, CDR1 is SGHRS and CDR2 YFSETQ. This CDR3 contains 15 residues. V was clipped by 4 bases and J by 2 bases; unmatched bases: 2. CDR3 sequence: CASSRTSGRQETQYF. CDR3 DNA: TGCGCCAGCAGCCGGACTAGCGGGAGACAAGAGACCCAGTACTTC.

This clonotype has ten or more counts. V usage is TRBV27 and J usage is TRBJ2-1, with 8 bases matching TRBD2. Germline V gene data show CDR1 as MNHEY and CDR2 as SMNVEV (reference sequence). The ends lost 6 bases at V and 4 bases at J; junction bases unmatched: 8. CDR3 size: 15 residues. The chain's CDR3 is CASSPGTRGYNEQFF. The CDR3 bases are TGTGCCAGCAGCCCCGGGACTAGGGGATACAATGAGCAGTTCTTC.

This clonotype was found many times. This chain links TRBV10-1 with TRBJ2-1; TRBD2 aligns across 11 bases. CDR1 and CDR2 (germline): WNHNN, SYGVQD (reference sequence). This CDR3 is built from 16 residues. V shed 2 bases and J 2 bases; nucleotides not matched to a gene: 2. DNA of the CDR3: TGCGCCAGCAGTGAGACTAGCGGGGGTCCCTACAATGAGCAGTTCTTC. Its translation: CASSETSGGPYNEQFF.

This clonotype occurred many times. The chain links TRBV12-3 or TRBV12-4 to TRBJ2-1, with D possibly matching TRBD2 (6 bases). Trimming removed 6 bases at V and 0 bases at J, with 18 bases between. CDR3 length: 17 amino acids. As DNA, the CDR3 is TGTGCCAGCAGCCAACGCTCTCGGGAGATCTCCTACAATGAGCAGTTCTTC. Protein sequence: CASSQRSREISYNEQFF.

The V call is TRBV10-3, the J call TRBJ1-1, with unresolved D. CDR1 and CDR2 (germline): ENHRY, SYGVKD. Trimming cost V 0 bases and J 1 base, with 12 bases left between them. This CDR3 has 16 amino acids. CDR3 DNA: TGTGCCATCAGTGAGTCGTTGAGGGCCGGGAACACTGAAGCTTTCTTT. Its translation is CAISESLRAGNTEAFF.